One and the same sample provided the 26 T cell receptor beta chains below, sequenced in a study of PD-L1 blockade in urothelial cancer (TCRdb year 2017). Library preparation was by the immunoSEQ multiplex PCR assay. The clones in this table, taken by TCRdb from immuneACCESS, are in-frame only. Not every clone is retained; where verified, under half of the shortfall comes from an unresolved V gene, and the cause of the rest is unknown. The sample has roughly 60,000 clones on record, more than 65% of them singletons. The ten largest clones add up to 4.5% of the sample. The source was PBMCs, collected around atezolizumab (anti-PD-L1) treatment. All receptors come from a man between 65 and 80 years old with urothelial cancer.

This chain uses TRBV20-1 with TRBJ2-7; TRBD1 might be the D (5 bases). This CDR3 has 11 residues. The germline V gene has CDR1 DFQATT and CDR2 SNEGSKA (reference sequence). Here the CDR3 DNA reads TGCAGGGTAGGGCAGGGCTACGAGCAGTACTTC. It codes for CRVGQGYEQYF.

This chain uses TRBV15 with TRBJ2-3; TRBD2 aligns across 13 bases. J lost 4 bases, V lost 1 base, and 14 bases had no gene match. Per the germline V gene, CDR1 is LNHNV and CDR2 is YYDKDF (reference sequence). CDR3 length equals 20 residues. In DNA, the CDR3 is TGTGCCACCAGCAGAGGGAGACAGGGCCGGGGACTAGCGGGATCAGATACGCAGTATTTT. This translates into CATSRGRQGRGLAGSDTQYF.

V and J are TRBV7-6 and TRBJ2-7, with TRBD1 matching over 7 bases. This CDR3 has 15 residues. The V gene's germline CDR1 is SGHVS and CDR2 FNYEAQ. Trimming cost V 0 bases and J 3 bases; bases outside gene matches: 5. In DNA, the CDR3 is TGTGCCAGCAGCTTAGCGCCGACAGGGAACTACGAGCAGTACTTC. Its protein is CASSLAPTGNYEQYF.

This chain connects TRBV19 to TRBJ1-4, with D possibly being TRBD1 (6 bases). Trimming took 7 bases from V and 0 from J, leaving 15 bases between them. The CDR3 spans 16 residues. The germline V gene encodes CDR1 LNHDA and CDR2 SQIVND (reference sequence). The CDR3: CASTKDRSSTNEKLFF. Here the CDR3 DNA reads TGTGCCAGTACCAAGGACAGATCCTCAACTAATGAAAAACTGTTTTTT.

V is TRBV19 and J is TRBJ1-1, with 9 positions matching TRBD1. The CDR3 loop spans 15 amino acids. Losses at the gene ends were 5 bases for V and 2 bases for J; bases not matched to a gene: 6. Looked up from germline, CDR1 is LNHDA and CDR2 is SQIVND (reference sequence). CDR3: CASSGTGGSNTEAFF. The CDR3 DNA sequence: TGTGCCAGTAGTGGAACAGGGGGCTCTAACACTGAAGCTTTCTTT.

The chain combines TRBV4-1 with TRBJ2-5, with D possibly being TRBD1 (5 bases). This CDR3 contains 13 residues. Between the trimmed V and J ends, which lost 5 bases and 3 bases, there was a span of 10 bases. CDR1 is MGHRA, CDR2 YSYEKL, per germline. In nucleotides, the CDR3 is TGCGCCAGCAGCGCCAGGGTTGAAGAGACCCAGTACTTC. Its protein product is CASSARVEETQYF.

This sequence joins TRBV2 and TRBJ1-4, with TRBD1 matching 8 bases. Trimming at V came to 2 bases and at J to 7 bases, leaving 6 bases not matched to a gene. The CDR3 totals 15 residues. Germline CDR1 reads SNHLY; CDR2 reads FYNNEI. CDR3 bases: TGTGCCAGCAGTGAACTGGGACAGGCGATTGAAAAACTGTTTTTT. This sequence encodes CASSELGQAIEKLFF.

This chain uses TRBV21-1 with TRBJ2-5; the D call of TRBD2 is as the table states it, not checked on the DNA. TRBV21-1 is annotated as a pseudogene. The CDR3 sequence is 15 residues long. CDR3 nucleotide sequence: TGTGCCAGCAGCAACGGGCGGGAGCTGGCAGAGACCCAGTACTTC. It translates to CASSNGRELAETQYF.

V gene TRBV9 combines with J gene TRBJ1-4, with unresolved D. The CDR3 totals 15 residues. In germline, CDR1 is SGDLS, CDR2 YYNGEE. V lost 3 bases, J lost 0 bases, and 9 bases lay in between. CDR3 nucleotides: TGTGCCAGCAGCGCCGGTCATGCAACTAATGAAAAACTGTTTTTT. Its translation is CASSAGHATNEKLFF.

The CDR3 DNA follows: TGTGCCAGCAGCTCCACATGGTTGCGCAATCAGCCCCAGCATTTT. This translates into CASSSTWLRNQPQHF. This sequence joins TRBV5-5 and TRBJ1-5; D unresolved. The CDR3 contains 15 residues. V lost 3 bases and J lost 2, with 12 bases in between. Germline CDR1 is SGHKS and CDR2 is YYEKEE (reference sequence).

CDR3 bases: TGTGCCAGCAGACTACTAGGGTCAGCTAATGAAAAACTGTTTTTT. As protein: CASRLLGSANEKLFF. The genes are TRBV2 and TRBJ1-4; D remains ambiguous. V shed 6 bases and J shed 3 bases, with 14 bases lying between them. The CDR3 runs 15 residues. Germline V gene lookup returns CDR1 SNHLY and CDR2 FYNNEI.

The chain uses TRBV5-1 and TRBJ2-1; 7 bases are a match to TRBD2. V dropped 0 bases and J dropped 6; count of bases not matched to a gene: 3. This CDR3 has 14 residues. Looked up from germline, CDR1 is SGHRS and CDR2 is YFSETQ. The CDR3 loop is CASSLGLASNEQFF. The DNA of the CDR3 is TGCGCCAGCAGCTTGGGACTAGCAAGCAATGAGCAGTTCTTC. Full variable domain (remainder filled in from reference TRBV5-1 and TRBJ2-1): KAGVTQTPRYLIKTRGQQVTLSCSPISGHRSVSWYQQTPGQGLQFLFEYFSETQRNKGNFPGRFSGRQFSNSRSEMNVSTLELGDSALYLCASSLGLASNEQFFGPGTRLTVL.

This clone was picked up a small number of times. The V call is TRBV2, the J call TRBJ2-7, with a possible D match to TRBD2 (5 bases). This CDR3 region has 16 residues. V shed 6 bases and J shed 6 bases, with 24 bases lying between them. CDR1 is SNHLY, CDR2 FYNNEI, per germline. The CDR3 reads CASSNRVAGRRLEQYF. The CDR3 DNA is TGTGCCAGCAGCAACCGGGTCGCGGGCCGACGGCTCGAGCAGTACTTC.

In this sample, this clone turned up a few times. The chain combines TRBV4-1 with TRBJ2-1, with 14 bases fitting TRBD2. Germline V gene data show CDR1 as MGHRA and CDR2 as YSYEKL. The ends lost 4 bases at V and 0 bases at J; junction bases unmatched: 11. CDR3 length equals 20 residues. As DNA, the CDR3 is TGCGCCAGCAGCCCGTTCGGGACTAGCGGGAGATCCAGCTCCTACAATGAGCAGTTCTTC. Protein sequence: CASSPFGTSGRSSSYNEQFF.

CDR3 in DNA: TGTGCCAGCTCACCATGGCCAGCGGGGGGACTTGGGGATACGCAGTATTTT. Translation: CASSPWPAGGLGDTQYF. V is TRBV18 and J is TRBJ2-3, with TRBD2 matching over 9 bases. CDR3 length: 17 amino acids. Per the germline V gene, CDR1 is KGHSH and CDR2 is LQKENI. The trim removed 2 bases at V and 6 bases at J, leaving 12 bases unmatched. Full variable domain (remainder filled in from reference TRBV18 and TRBJ2-3): NAGVMQNPRHLVRRRGQEARLRCSPMKGHSHVYWYRQLPEEGLKFMVYLQKENIIDESGMPKERFSAEFPKEGPSILRIQQVVRGDSAAYFCASSPWPAGGLGDTQYFGPGTRLTVL.

This chain joins TRBV19 and TRBJ1-1; D is undetermined. V lost 6 bases and J 1 base, leaving 12 bases between the germline ends. The CDR3 consists of 14 residues. CDR1 is LNHDA and CDR2 is SQIVND in the germline V gene (reference sequence). The CDR3 is CASRVAGSNTEAFF. CDR3 sequence (DNA): TGTGCCAGTAGGGTCGCGGGATCGAACACTGAAGCTTTCTTT.

This rearrangement joins TRBV5-4 to TRBJ2-1; a weak D match, TRBD1 (6 bases). CDR3 length equals 13 residues. The germline V and J ends were trimmed by 1 base and 6 bases, with 8 bases remaining between them. Germline CDR1 and CDR2: SGHNT and YYREEE (reference sequence). The CDR3 nucleotides are TGTGCCAGCAGCTTGACAGGGCTCAATGAGCAGTTCTTC. Protein: CASSLTGLNEQFF. The full variable domain, completed using reference TRBV5-4 and TRBJ2-1, is ETGVTQSPTHLIKTRGQQVTLRCSSQSGHNTVSWYQQALGQGPQFIFQYYREEENGRGNFPPRFSGLQFPNYSSELNVNALELDDSALYLCASSLTGLNEQFFGPGTRLTVL.

This clone has more than one count but fewer than ten. This rearrangement joins TRBV19 to TRBJ2-7; D might be TRBD2 (6 bases). This CDR3 has 14 amino acids. Trimming removed 6 bases at V and 1 base at J, with 13 bases between. Looked up from germline, CDR1 is LNHDA and CDR2 is SQIVND (reference sequence). CDR3 sequence: CASSPRTTSYEQYF. DNA of the CDR3: TGTGCCAGTAGCCCCAGGACTACATCCTACGAGCAGTACTTC. The whole variable domain, remainder taken from reference TRBV19 and TRBJ2-7, is DGGITQSPKYLFRKEGQNVTLSCEQNLNHDAMYWYRQDPGQGLRLIYYSQIVNDFQKGDIAEGYSVSREKKESFPLTVTSAQKNPTAFYLCASSPRTTSYEQYFGPGTRLTVT.

This clone was observed a single time. The chain has TRBV4-1 and TRBJ1-2; D perhaps matches TRBD1 (5 bases). Trimming cost V 0 bases and J 8 bases, with 19 bases left between them. Germline values: CDR1 MGHRA, CDR2 YSYEKL. There are 16 residues in the CDR3. The CDR3 sequence is CASSQDQGRVYEGYTF. CDR3 in DNA: TGCGCCAGCAGCCAAGATCAAGGCAGGGTCTATGAAGGCTACACCTTC.

The chain combines TRBV18 with TRBJ1-5; no firm D call. Trimming removed 5 bases from V and 5 bases from J, with 13 bases in between. The germline V gene has CDR1 KGHSH and CDR2 LQKENI. The CDR3 covers 14 residues. CDR3 DNA sequence: TGTGCCAGCTCAGAGTGGGGAGAGGATCAGCCCCAGCATTTT. Translated, it gives CASSEWGEDQPQHF.

V usage is TRBV7-2 and J usage is TRBJ2-1; the D gene is possibly TRBD2 (5 bases). V lost 3 bases and J lost 2, with 14 bases in between. The CDR3 runs 16 residues. CDR1 and CDR2 (germline): SGHTA, FQGNSA. The CDR3 protein is CASSLGSLGTYNEQFF. The CDR3 DNA follows: TGTGCCAGCAGCTTGGGGAGTTTGGGAACCTACAATGAGCAGTTCTTC.

V and J are TRBV4-1 and TRBJ2-7; 9 bases are a match to TRBD2. The V segment lost 4 bases and the J segment 2 bases; nucleotides outside the gene matches: 6. This CDR3 comprises 15 residues. Germline CDR1 is MGHRA and CDR2 is YSYEKL. The CDR3 region has the DNA TGCGCCAGCAGCCCTGGACTAGCGCGTACCTACGAGCAGTACTTC. It codes for CASSPGLARTYEQYF.

The chain combines TRBV18 with TRBJ2-3, with TRBD1 matching over 7 bases. Germline V lookup: CDR1 KGHSH, CDR2 LQKENI. Germline trimming cut 5 bases from V and 2 bases from J; bases unmatched to any gene: 7. The CDR3 contains 15 residues. The CDR3 loop is CASSIFQGDTDTQYF. The CDR3 DNA is TGTGCCAGCTCAATATTCCAGGGGGACACAGATACGCAGTATTTT.

The chain recombines TRBV4-2 with TRBJ2-1, with 14 nucleotides matching TRBD2. V trimming: 1 base; J trimming: 8 bases; junction bases outside the gene matches: 4. The CDR3 contains 16 residues. Germline-derived CDR1 and CDR2 are LGHNA and YNFKEQ. CDR3 sequence (DNA): TGTGCCAGCAGCCAAGTGGGACTAGCGGGGGACTATGAGCAGTTCTTC. This gives the protein CASSQVGLAGDYEQFF.

This sequence joins TRBV27 and TRBJ2-7, with D tentatively TRBD1 (6 bases). The CDR3 has 15 residues. Germline values: CDR1 MNHEY, CDR2 SMNVEV (reference sequence). V was cut by 0 bases and J by 2 bases, with 11 bases left in between. The chain's CDR3 is CASSLSWDKAYEQYF. In DNA form, the CDR3 reads TGTGCCAGCAGTTTATCCTGGGACAAGGCCTACGAGCAGTACTTC.

This chain connects TRBV5-6 to TRBJ2-2; tentatively, D is TRBD1 (5 bases). Germline CDR1 is SGHDT and CDR2 is YYEEEE. The CDR3 is made up of 13 amino acids. V lost 3 bases and J 5 bases, leaving 8 bases between the germline ends. In nucleotides, the CDR3 is TGTGCCAGCAGCTATCGGACAACCGGGGAGCTGTTTTTT. It encodes CASSYRTTGELFF.